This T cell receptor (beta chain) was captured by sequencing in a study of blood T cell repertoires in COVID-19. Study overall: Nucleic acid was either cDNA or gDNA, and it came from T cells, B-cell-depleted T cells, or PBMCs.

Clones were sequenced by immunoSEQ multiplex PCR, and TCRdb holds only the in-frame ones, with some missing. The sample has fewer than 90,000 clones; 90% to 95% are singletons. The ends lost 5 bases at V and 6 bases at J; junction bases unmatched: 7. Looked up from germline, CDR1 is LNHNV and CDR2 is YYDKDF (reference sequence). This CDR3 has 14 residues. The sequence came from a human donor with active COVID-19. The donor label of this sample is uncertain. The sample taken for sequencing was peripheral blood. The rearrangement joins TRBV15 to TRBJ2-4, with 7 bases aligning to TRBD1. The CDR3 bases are TGTGCCACCAGCGGACGGGACAGCGGAAACATTCAGTACTTC. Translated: CATSGRDSGNIQYF.